The clone carrying this TCR beta chain was seen just once. Its antigen is as yet unknown. J lost 5 bases, V lost 8 bases, and 14 bases had no gene match. The germline gives CDR1 SQVTM, CDR2 ANQGSEA. The CDR3 covers 15 residues. This table comes from immunoSEQ multiplex PCR, and its TCRdb copy is limited to in-frame clones, with some not included. This table has fewer than 150,000 clones, 86% appearing once. This entry belongs to a study of cytomegalovirus exposure and HLA in healthy donors. Study-wide results and caveats: Cytomegalovirus-associated status was assigned to approximately 160 TCR beta chains. The majority of TCR sequences were rare, yet some public TCRs appeared in many donors.

Material: PBMCs. The J gene is TRBJ1-2, the V gene TRBV29-1; 10 positions match TRBD1. The sequence derives from a man younger than 35 in good health and CMV-seronegative. CDR3 loop: CSTDPGTGVGYGYTF. DNA for the CDR3: TGCAGCACGGATCCCGGGACAGGGGTTGGATATGGCTACACCTTC.